This entry lists 17 T cell receptor beta chains sequenced from one sample in a study of radiotherapy plus CTLA-4 blockade in lung cancer. The data were produced by immunoSEQ multiplex PCR, yet TCRdb's version contains in-frame clones alone and is incomplete. The repertoire holds approximately 65,000 clones, with approximately 75% as singletons. The sequencing here drew on peripheral blood, taken from a patient treated with radiotherapy plus ipilimumab. Source of these receptors: a human donor with non-small cell lung cancer who had a complete response to radiotherapy plus ipilimumab.

The CDR3 coding sequence is TGCGCCAGCAGCCGGGACTTTACAGGGAGCTTATACGAGCAGTACTTC. It translates to CASSRDFTGSLYEQYF. J is TRBJ2-7 and V is TRBV4-1, with D perhaps being TRBD1 or TRBD2 (6 bases each). The germline V gene encodes CDR1 MGHRA and CDR2 YSYEKL. The CDR3 contains 16 residues. Trimming stripped 4 bases from V and 4 bases from J, with 20 bases between.

V is TRBV14 and J is TRBJ2-3; D is possibly TRBD1 (5 bases). Germline values: CDR1 SGHDN, CDR2 FVKESK. This CDR3 has 15 amino acids. V lost 6 bases, J lost 4 bases, and 17 bases lay in between. The CDR3 nucleotides read TGTGCCAGCAGTCCTTACGGTAGCAGGGCAGATACGCAGTATTTT. Translation gives CASSPYGSRADTQYF.

The rearrangement joins TRBV11-3 to TRBJ2-1; TRBD2 matches 10 bases. The germline CDR1 and CDR2 sequences are SGHNT and YENEEA. Trimming cost V 5 bases and J 7 bases; bases outside gene matches: 8. The CDR3 has 15 amino acids. The CDR3 coding sequence is TGTGCCAGCAGCCCTCTAGCGGGAGAAGGAAATGAGCAGTTCTTC. The encoded protein is CASSPLAGEGNEQFF.

The rearrangement joins TRBV25-1 to TRBJ2-7, with D possibly TRBD1 on 5 matching bases. This CDR3 region has 18 residues. In germline, CDR1 is MGHDK, CDR2 SYGVNS. Trimming removed 2 bases from V and 2 bases from J, with 22 bases in between. DNA of the CDR3: TGTGCCAGCAGTGAAGATTCGCAGGGTCACAGGATAGCCTACGAGCAGTACGTC. Protein sequence: CASSEDSQGHRIAYEQYV.

This chain links TRBV18 with TRBJ1-2; D not certain. Germline-derived CDR1 and CDR2 are KGHSH and LQKENI. This CDR3 region has 15 residues. The V and J ends lost 0 bases and 5 bases respectively, with 13 bases between them. CDR3 residues: CASSPPRDIGYGYTF. DNA for the CDR3: TGTGCCAGCTCACCACCTAGGGATATCGGTTATGGCTACACCTTC.

Concerning this clone itself: The identical CDR3 is also encoded by other nucleotide sequences in the sample. The chain links TRBV5-6 to TRBJ1-2; weak D call: TRBD1 (6 bases). Trimming shortened V by 2 bases and J by 4 bases, and 9 bases separated the two germline ends. Looked up from germline, CDR1 is SGHDT and CDR2 is YYEEEE. The CDR3 length is 13 residues. CDR3 loop: CASSLGGSYGYTF. The CDR3 DNA is TGTGCCAGCAGCTTAGGGGGGTCCTATGGCTACACCTTC.

The V and J genes are TRBV30 and TRBJ1-2; D unclear. Germline CDR1 and CDR2: GTSNPN and SVGIG (reference sequence). V lost 5 bases to trimming and J lost 2 bases, with 15 bases between them. The CDR3 is made up of 14 amino acids. The CDR3 loop is CAWSPPLANYGYTF. CDR3 coding DNA: TGTGCCTGGTCCCCCCCTTTGGCGAACTATGGCTACACCTTC.

The chain combines TRBV9 with TRBJ2-3; 12 bases map to TRBD2. Trimming cost V 4 bases and J 6 bases; bases outside gene matches: 15. CDR3 length: 18 residues. Germline assignment: CDR1 SGDLS and CDR2 YYNGEE. CDR3 protein: CASSLSRLAGGPMDTQYF. CDR3 sequence (DNA): TGTGCCAGCAGCCTCTCGAGGCTAGCGGGAGGGCCCATGGATACGCAGTATTTT. Using reference TRBV9 and TRBJ2-3 for the parts outside the CDR3, the full variable domain is DSGVTQTPKHLITATGQRVTLRCSPRSGDLSVYWYQQSLDQGLQFLIQYYNGEERAKGNILERFSAQQFPDLHSELNLSSLELGDSALYFCASSLSRLAGGPMDTQYFGPGTRLTVL.

This clone has just one count. V gene TRBV18 combines with J gene TRBJ2-5; unclear D gene. The J call could be wrong; TRBJ2-7 is a better fit for the DNA end. The germline CDR1 and CDR2 sequences are KGHSH and LQKENI. There are 14 residues in the CDR3. The chain's CDR3 is CASSPEQSSYEQYF. The CDR3 nucleotides read TGTGCCAGCTCACCAGAACAGAGCTCCTACGAGCAGTACTTC.

V gene TRBV18 combines with J gene TRBJ1-3; D remains ambiguous. Germline V gene data show CDR1 as KGHSH and CDR2 as LQKENI. V was shortened by 3 bases and J by 0 bases, with 12 bases between the two germline ends. The CDR3 consists of 16 residues. For the CDR3, the DNA is TGTGCCAGCTCACCTACACAATCAGACTCTGGAAACACCATATATTTT. Its protein is CASSPTQSDSGNTIYF.

This CDR3 reads CASSWGGPNEKLFF. The CDR3 coding sequence is TGTGCCAGCAGCTGGGGGGGGCCTAATGAAAAACTGTTTTTT. The chain is built from TRBV7-2 and TRBJ1-4; a possible D gene is TRBD1 (6 bases). V gave up 4 bases and J gave up 3 bases, with 9 bases separating them. The CDR3 spans 14 residues. Germline lookup yields CDR1 SGHTA and CDR2 FQGNSA.

The chain couples TRBV18 to TRBJ2-3; 9 nucleotides align to TRBD2. The J segment lost 0 bases and the V segment lost 4 bases, leaving 5 bases of the junction unmatched. The germline V gene encodes CDR1 KGHSH and CDR2 LQKENI. This CDR3 comprises 16 residues. This CDR3 reads CASSRSGGPSTDTQYF. The CDR3 DNA sequence: TGTGCCAGCTCACGTAGCGGGGGCCCTAGCACAGATACGCAGTATTTT.

This clone was detected once. The V and J genes are TRBV10-3 and TRBJ1-1, with a weak D call TRBD1 (5 bases). V was cut by 4 bases and J by 5 bases, with 14 bases left in between. The CDR3 length is 14 residues. Germline assignment: CDR1 ENHRY and CDR2 SYGVKD. CDR3 sequence reads: CAISGGPGRTEAFF. CDR3 DNA sequence: TGTGCCATCAGTGGGGGTCCAGGGAGGACTGAAGCTTTCTTT.

CDR3 region: CASSIAQGSGNQPQHF. The DNA of the CDR3 is TGTGCCAGTAGTATAGCCCAGGGGAGTGGCAATCAGCCCCAGCATTTT. The J gene is TRBJ1-5, the V gene TRBV19; D may be TRBD1 (6 bases). The germline V gene has CDR1 LNHDA and CDR2 SQIVND (reference sequence). The CDR3 contains 16 residues. Trimming removed 1 base at V and 2 bases at J, with 12 bases between.

V gene TRBV11-2 combines with J gene TRBJ1-2, with D possibly TRBD1 on 5 matching bases. The CDR3 totals 12 residues. CDR1 and CDR2 from the germline V gene are SGHAT and FQNNGV. V lost 5 bases and J lost 4, with 8 bases in between. Here the CDR3 reads CASSVGTYGYTF. CDR3 in DNA: TGTGCCAGCAGCGTAGGGACCTATGGCTACACCTTC.

The CDR3 DNA is TGTGCCAGCTCACCCGGACAGGGGGGGAATTCACCCCTCCACTTT. This translates into CASSPGQGGNSPLHF. This rearrangement joins TRBV18 to TRBJ1-6, with 10 bases lining up with TRBD1. V trimming: 3 bases; J trimming: 7 bases; junction bases outside the gene matches: 3. CDR3 length equals 15 residues. CDR1 is KGHSH, CDR2 LQKENI, per germline.

The genes are TRBV10-3 and TRBJ1-5; perhaps TRBD1 as D (5 bases). V lost 5 bases and J lost 7, with 12 bases in between. The CDR3 consists of 13 residues. Per germline, CDR1 ENHRY and CDR2 SYGVKD. The CDR3 region is CAISPQGSQPQHF. The CDR3 region has the DNA TGTGCCATCAGTCCCCAGGGTTCCCAGCCCCAGCATTTT.